The clone carrying this T cell receptor beta chain was counted a single time. These data come from a study of control samples from healthy donors and cancer patients. The CDR3 extends over 15 amino acids. Germline CDR1 is SGHRS and CDR2 is YFSETQ. Trimming removed 0 bases from V and 0 bases from J, with 7 bases in between. Using immunoSEQ multiplex PCR, the repertoire was profiled, and TCRdb retains in-frame clones only, with some absent. Among roughly 130,000 clones listed, approximately 90% were seen once. This TCR came from a man aged 18 to 29 in good health. V usage is TRBV5-1 and J usage is TRBJ1-3; D might be TRBD1 (5 bases). Input material: blood. The CDR3 nucleotides read TGCGCCAGCAGCTTGGGACAGAACTCTGGAAACACCATATATTTT. Translation: CASSLGQNSGNTIYF.